A single count supports the clone carrying this TCR beta chain. The data belong to a study of T cell changes during pregnancy in multiple sclerosis. Assay used: immunoSEQ multiplex PCR; TCRdb lists only in-frame clones, some missing. This sample yields approximately 47,000 clones, of which roughly 90% are seen a single time; about 1.8% belongs to the top ten. V was shortened by 2 bases and J by 4 bases, with 8 bases between the two germline ends. Germline assignment: CDR1 GTSNPN and CDR2 SVGIG (reference sequence). CDR3 length: 12 amino acids. The chain is built from TRBV30 and TRBJ1-1, with D uncertain. This receptor was identified in a female donor with multiple sclerosis, enrolled in a pregnancy study. The source material was peripheral blood, sampled in the first trimester of pregnancy. The CDR3 sequence: CAWSLEGTEAFF. The CDR3 DNA follows: TGTGCCTGGAGTCTGGAGGGCACTGAAGCTTTCTTT.